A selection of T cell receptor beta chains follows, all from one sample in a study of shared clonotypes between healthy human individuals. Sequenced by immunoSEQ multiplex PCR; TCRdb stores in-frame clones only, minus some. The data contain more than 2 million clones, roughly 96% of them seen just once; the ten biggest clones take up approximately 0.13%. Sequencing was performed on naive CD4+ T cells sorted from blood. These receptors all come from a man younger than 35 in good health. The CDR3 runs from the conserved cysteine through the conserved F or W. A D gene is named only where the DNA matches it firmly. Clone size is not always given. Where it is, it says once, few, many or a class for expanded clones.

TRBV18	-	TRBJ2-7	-	CASSPLSAGGYYEQYF	TGTGCCAGCTCACCGCTGTCGGCAGGAGGCTACTACGAGCAGTACTTC
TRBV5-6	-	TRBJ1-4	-	CASSLSRWGRDEKLFF	TGTGCCAGCAGCTTGAGTCGATGGGGGCGCGATGAAAAACTGTTTTTT
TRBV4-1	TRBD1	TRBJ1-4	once	CASSQIGGGDEKLFF	TGCGCCAGCAGCCAAATAGGGGGCGGTGATGAAAAACTGTTTTTT
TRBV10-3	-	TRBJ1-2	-	CAISDPGVPITANYGYTF	TGTGCCATCAGTGACCCAGGGGTGCCCATAACAGCTAACTATGGCTACACCTTC
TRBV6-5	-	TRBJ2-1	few	CASSWTADNEQFF	TGTGCCAGCAGCTGGACTGCCGACAATGAGCAGTTCTTC
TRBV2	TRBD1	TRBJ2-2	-	CASIGQGNTGELFF	TGTGCCAGCATAGGACAGGGGAACACCGGGGAGCTGTTTTTT
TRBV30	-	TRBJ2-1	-	CAWSGQSWGQFF	TGTGCCTGGAGTGGACAGTCTTGGGGGCAGTTCTTC
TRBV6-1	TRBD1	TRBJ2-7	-	CASYIPGQGYF	TGTGCCAGCTATATTCCGGGACAGGGGTACTTC
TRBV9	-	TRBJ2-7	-	CASSVVGSSYEQYF	TGTGCCAGCAGCGTAGTTGGGAGCTCCTACGAGCAGTACTTC
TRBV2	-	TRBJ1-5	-	CASSETFINQPQHF	TGTGCCAGCAGTGAAACCTTTATAAATCAGCCCCAGCATTTT
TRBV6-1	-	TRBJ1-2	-	CASSSGAGGYGYTF	TGTGCCAGCAGCTCAGGGGCCGGAGGCTATGGCTACACCTTC
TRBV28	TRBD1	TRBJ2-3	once	CASSLAGTGQDTQYF	TGTGCCAGCAGTCTTGCCGGGACAGGCCAAGATACGCAGTATTTT
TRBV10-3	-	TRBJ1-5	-	CAISESLGVSNQPQHF	TGTGCCATCAGTGAGTCACTCGGTGTTAGCAATCAGCCCCAGCATTTT
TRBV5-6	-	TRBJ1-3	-	CASSQPTGAGLSGNTIYF	TGTGCCAGCAGCCAGCCTACGGGAGCCGGCCTCTCTGGAAACACCATATATTTT
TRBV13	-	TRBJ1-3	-	CASRPGRDPPGNTIYF	TGTGCCAGCAGACCAGGGCGAGACCCGCCTGGAAACACCATATATTTT
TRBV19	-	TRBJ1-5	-	CASTPTGFVNQPQHF	TGTGCCAGTACCCCGACAGGATTTGTGAATCAGCCCCAGCATTTT
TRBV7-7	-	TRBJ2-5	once	CASSFGSQETQYF	TGTGCTAGCAGCTTCGGCAGCCAAGAGACCCAGTACTTC
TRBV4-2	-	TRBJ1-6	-	CASSLDGYLSPLHF	TGTGCCAGCAGCCTCGACGGGTATCTCTCACCCCTCCACTTT